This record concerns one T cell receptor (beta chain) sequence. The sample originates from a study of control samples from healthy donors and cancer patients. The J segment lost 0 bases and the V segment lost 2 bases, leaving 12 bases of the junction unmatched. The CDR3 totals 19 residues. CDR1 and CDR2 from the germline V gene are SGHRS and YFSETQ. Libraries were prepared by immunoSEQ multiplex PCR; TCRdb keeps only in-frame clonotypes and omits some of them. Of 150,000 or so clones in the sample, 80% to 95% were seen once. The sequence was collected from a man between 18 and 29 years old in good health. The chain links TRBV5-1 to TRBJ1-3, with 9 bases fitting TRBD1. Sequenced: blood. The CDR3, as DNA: TGCGCCAGCAGCTTATATGCCGGGACAGGGTCTGTCTCTGGAAACACCATATATTTT. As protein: CASSLYAGTGSVSGNTIYF. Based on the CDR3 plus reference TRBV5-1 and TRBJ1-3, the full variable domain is KAGVTQTPRYLIKTRGQQVTLSCSPISGHRSVSWYQQTPGQGLQFLFEYFSETQRNKGNFPGRFSGRQFSNSRSEMNVSTLELGDSALYLCASSLYAGTGSVSGNTIYFGEGSWLTVV.